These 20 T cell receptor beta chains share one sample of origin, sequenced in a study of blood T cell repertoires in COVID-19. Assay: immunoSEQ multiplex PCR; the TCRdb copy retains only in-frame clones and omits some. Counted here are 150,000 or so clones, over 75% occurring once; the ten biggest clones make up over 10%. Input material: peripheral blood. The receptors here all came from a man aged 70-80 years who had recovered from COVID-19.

The CDR3 region has the DNA TGTGCCAGCAGTTTATCGGGACAGGGCACCTTGAACACTGAAGCTTTCTTT. It specifies CASSLSGQGTLNTEAFF. The genes are TRBV27 and TRBJ1-1, with TRBD1 matching over 9 bases. The CDR3 totals 17 residues. Germline V gene lookup returns CDR1 MNHEY and CDR2 SMNVEV (reference sequence). V gave up 0 bases and J gave up 0 bases; unmatched junction bases: 5.

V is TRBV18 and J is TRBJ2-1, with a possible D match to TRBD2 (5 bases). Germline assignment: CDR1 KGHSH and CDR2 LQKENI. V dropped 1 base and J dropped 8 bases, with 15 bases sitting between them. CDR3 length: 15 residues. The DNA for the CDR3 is TGTGCCAGCTCACCACAACGGGATACCGGAGATGAGCAGTTCTTC. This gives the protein CASSPQRDTGDEQFF.

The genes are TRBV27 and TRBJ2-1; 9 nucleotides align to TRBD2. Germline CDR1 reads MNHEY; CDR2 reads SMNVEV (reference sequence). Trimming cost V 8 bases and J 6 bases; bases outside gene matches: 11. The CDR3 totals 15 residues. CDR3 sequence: CASRGGVAGVNEQFF. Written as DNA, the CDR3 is TGTGCCAGCCGGGGTGGGGTAGCGGGAGTCAATGAGCAGTTCTTC.

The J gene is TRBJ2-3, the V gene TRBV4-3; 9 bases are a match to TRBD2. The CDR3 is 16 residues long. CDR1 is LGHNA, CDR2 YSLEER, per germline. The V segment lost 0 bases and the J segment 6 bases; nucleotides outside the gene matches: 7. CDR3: CASSQESLAGPDTQYF. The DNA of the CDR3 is TGCGCCAGCAGCCAAGAATCTCTAGCGGGACCTGATACGCAGTATTTT.

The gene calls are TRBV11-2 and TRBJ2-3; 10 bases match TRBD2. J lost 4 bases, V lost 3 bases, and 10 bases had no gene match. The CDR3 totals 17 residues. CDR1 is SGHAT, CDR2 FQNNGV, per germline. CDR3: CASSFRSSGRGSDTQYF. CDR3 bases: TGTGCCAGCAGCTTTAGGTCCAGCGGGAGGGGGTCAGATACGCAGTATTTT.

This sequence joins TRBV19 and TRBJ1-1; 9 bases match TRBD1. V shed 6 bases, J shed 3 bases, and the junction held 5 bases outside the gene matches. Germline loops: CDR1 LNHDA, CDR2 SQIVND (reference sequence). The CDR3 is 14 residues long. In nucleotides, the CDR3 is TGTGCCAGTAGATTACAGGGGGCGGACACTGAAGCTTTCTTT. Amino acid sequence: CASRLQGADTEAFF.

This chain's CDR3 is CASSEDRVRYEQYF. CDR3 in DNA: TGTGCCAGCAGCGAGGACAGGGTTCGCTACGAGCAGTACTTC. The chain couples TRBV7-9 to TRBJ2-7; TRBD1 agrees at 8 bases. The CDR3 runs to 14 residues. Germline CDR1 reads SEHNR; CDR2 reads FQNEAQ (reference sequence). V was pared by 5 bases and J by 3 bases, with 6 bases of the junction left unmatched.

CDR3 region: CASSFLLAGGTSYNEQFF. The CDR3 region has the DNA TGTGCCAGCAGTTTTTTACTAGCGGGAGGGACGTCCTACAATGAGCAGTTCTTC. The chain couples TRBV27 to TRBJ2-1; TRBD2 agrees at 13 bases. CDR3 length: 18 amino acids. Germline V gene data show CDR1 as MNHEY and CDR2 as SMNVEV (reference sequence). Losses at the gene ends were 3 bases for V and 1 base for J; bases not matched to a gene: 6.

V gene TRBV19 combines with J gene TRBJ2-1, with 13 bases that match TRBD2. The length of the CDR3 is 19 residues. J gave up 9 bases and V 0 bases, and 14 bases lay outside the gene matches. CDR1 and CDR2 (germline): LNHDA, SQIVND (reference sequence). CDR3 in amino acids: CASSIDPPTSGRSQSEQFF. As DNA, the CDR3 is TGTGCCAGTAGTATAGATCCCCCGACTAGCGGGAGGTCTCAGAGTGAGCAGTTCTTC.

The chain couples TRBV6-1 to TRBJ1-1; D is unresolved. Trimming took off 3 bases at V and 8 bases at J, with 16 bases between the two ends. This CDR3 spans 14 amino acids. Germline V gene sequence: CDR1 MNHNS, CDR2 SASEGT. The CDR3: CASSDSWQVREAFF. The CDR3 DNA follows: TGTGCCAGCAGTGATTCCTGGCAGGTACGGGAAGCTTTCTTT.

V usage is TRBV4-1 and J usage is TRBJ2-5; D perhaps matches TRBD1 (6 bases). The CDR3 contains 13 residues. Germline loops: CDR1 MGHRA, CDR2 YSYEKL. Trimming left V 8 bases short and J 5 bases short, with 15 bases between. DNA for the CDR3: TGCGCCAGCGGGAGACAGGCCCAGGAGACCCAGTACTTC. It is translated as CASGRQAQETQYF.

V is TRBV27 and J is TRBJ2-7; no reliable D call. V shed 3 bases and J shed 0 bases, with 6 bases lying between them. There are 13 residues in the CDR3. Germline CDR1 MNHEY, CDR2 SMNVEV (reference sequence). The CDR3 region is CASSFSLSYEQYF. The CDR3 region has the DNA TGTGCCAGCAGTTTTTCCCTCTCCTACGAGCAGTACTTC.

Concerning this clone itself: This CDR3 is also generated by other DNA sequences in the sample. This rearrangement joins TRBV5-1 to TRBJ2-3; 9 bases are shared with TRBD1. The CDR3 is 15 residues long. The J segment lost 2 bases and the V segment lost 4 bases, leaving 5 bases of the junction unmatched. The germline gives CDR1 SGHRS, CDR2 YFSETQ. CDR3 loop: CASSIGQGSTDTQYF. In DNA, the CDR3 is TGCGCCAGCAGCATAGGACAGGGGTCCACAGATACGCAGTATTTT. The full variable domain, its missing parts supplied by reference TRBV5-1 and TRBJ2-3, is KAGVTQTPRYLIKTRGQQVTLSCSPISGHRSVSWYQQTPGQGLQFLFEYFSETQRNKGNFPGRFSGRQFSNSRSEMNVSTLELGDSALYLCASSIGQGSTDTQYFGPGTRLTVL.

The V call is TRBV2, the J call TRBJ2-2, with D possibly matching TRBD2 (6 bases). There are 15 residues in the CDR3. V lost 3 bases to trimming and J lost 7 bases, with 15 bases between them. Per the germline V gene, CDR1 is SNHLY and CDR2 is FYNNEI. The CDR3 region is CASSDNVGSHGELFF. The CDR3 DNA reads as TGTGCCAGCAGTGATAATGTCGGGAGTCACGGGGAGCTGTTTTTT.

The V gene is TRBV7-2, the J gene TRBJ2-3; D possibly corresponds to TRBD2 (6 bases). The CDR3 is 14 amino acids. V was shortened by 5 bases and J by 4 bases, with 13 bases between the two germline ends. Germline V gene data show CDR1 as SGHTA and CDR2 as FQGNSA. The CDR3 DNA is TGTGCCAGCAGCCCAGGCTGGGGGGCAGATACGCAGTATTTT. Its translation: CASSPGWGADTQYF.

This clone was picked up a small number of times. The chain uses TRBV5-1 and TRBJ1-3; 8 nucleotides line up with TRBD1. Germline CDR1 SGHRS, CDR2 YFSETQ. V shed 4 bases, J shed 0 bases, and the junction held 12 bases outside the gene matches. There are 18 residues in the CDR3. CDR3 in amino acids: CASSLGQGGPLSGNTIYF. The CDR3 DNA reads TGCGCCAGCAGCCTCGGACAGGGTGGGCCTCTCTCTGGAAACACCATATATTTT.

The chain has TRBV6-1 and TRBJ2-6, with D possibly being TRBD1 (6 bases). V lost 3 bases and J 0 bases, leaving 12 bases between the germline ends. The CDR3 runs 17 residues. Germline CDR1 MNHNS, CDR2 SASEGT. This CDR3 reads CASSDGTSFSGANVLTF. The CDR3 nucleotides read TGTGCCAGCAGTGACGGGACAAGTTTCTCTGGGGCCAACGTCCTGACTTTC.

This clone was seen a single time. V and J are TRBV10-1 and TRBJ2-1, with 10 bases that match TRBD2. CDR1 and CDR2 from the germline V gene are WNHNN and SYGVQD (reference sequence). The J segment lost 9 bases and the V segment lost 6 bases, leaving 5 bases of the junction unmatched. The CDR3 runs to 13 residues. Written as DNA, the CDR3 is TGCGCCAGCAGCCTAGCGGGAGAGAGTGAGCAGTTCTTC. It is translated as CASSLAGESEQFF.

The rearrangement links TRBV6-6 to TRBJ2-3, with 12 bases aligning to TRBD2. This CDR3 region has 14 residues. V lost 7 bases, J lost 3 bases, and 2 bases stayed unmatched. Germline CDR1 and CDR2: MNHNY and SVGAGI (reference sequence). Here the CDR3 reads CASKTSGSTDTQYF. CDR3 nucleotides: TGTGCCAGCAAGACTAGCGGGAGTACAGATACGCAGTATTTT.

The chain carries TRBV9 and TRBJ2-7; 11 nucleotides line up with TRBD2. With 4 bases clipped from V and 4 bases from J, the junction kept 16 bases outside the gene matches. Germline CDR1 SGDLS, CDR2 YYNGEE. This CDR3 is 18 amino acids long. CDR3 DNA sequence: TGTGCCAGCAGCCCTCCGGGACGGTCTAGCGGGAGGATTTACGAGCAGTACTTC. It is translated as CASSPPGRSSGRIYEQYF.